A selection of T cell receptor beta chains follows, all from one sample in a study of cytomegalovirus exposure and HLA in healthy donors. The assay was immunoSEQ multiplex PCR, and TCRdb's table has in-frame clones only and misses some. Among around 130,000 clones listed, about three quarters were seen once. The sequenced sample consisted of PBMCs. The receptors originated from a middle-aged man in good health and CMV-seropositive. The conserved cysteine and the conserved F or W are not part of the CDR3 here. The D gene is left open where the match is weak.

ASSLATDRFYEQY TRBV7-6 . TRBJ2-7
ASSLVTVTPDTQY TRBV27 . TRBJ2-3
ASSARGSSYEQY TRBV9 . TRBJ2-7
ASSLGNGLRAF TRBV7-8 . TRBJ2-1
ASSIITGKGETQY TRBV7-2 . TRBJ2-5
ASSQTGTSPHNEQF TRBV4-2 TRBD2 TRBJ2-1
ASSYITGTSNSPLH TRBV6-5 . TRBJ1-6
ASSEYGRASNEQF TRBV10-1 TRBD2 TRBJ2-1
ASSGERSGSRDEQF TRBV28 TRBD2 TRBJ2-1
ASSSAEAF TRBV6-5 . TRBJ1-1
ASSSTSAEQY TRBV7-6 TRBD2 TRBJ2-7
ASSSRTGAAGELF TRBV5-1 TRBD1 TRBJ2-2
ASRSAGGYT TRBV6-5 . TRBJ1-2
ASSRDTEAF TRBV5-6 . TRBJ1-1
ASTSGGGKSPLH TRBV25-1 TRBD1 TRBJ1-6
ASSPGLVGPYEQY TRBV18 TRBD2 TRBJ2-7
ASSHREFNNSPLH TRBV28 . TRBJ1-6
ASSAVNNSPLH TRBV2 . TRBJ1-6
ASSLGGQGVYSYT TRBV7-2 TRBD1 TRBJ1-2
ASRLGNSNQPQH TRBV19 . TRBJ1-5
ASSDTGEGGYT TRBV2 . TRBJ1-2
ASRQSNSPLH TRBV6-5 . TRBJ1-6
ASSPRQGEKLF TRBV18 TRBD1 TRBJ1-4
ASSPRTSDVGDTQY TRBV4-2 TRBD2 TRBJ2-3
ASSPGLAVNNEQF TRBV5-1 TRBD2 TRBJ2-1
SATHNEQF TRBV29-1 . TRBJ2-1
ASTGQGLNNSPLH TRBV2 TRBD1 TRBJ1-6
AAAPGLAVVQY TRBV6-1 TRBD2 TRBJ2-7
ASSDSALDTQY TRBV6-4 . TRBJ2-3
ASSLVTGRALATDTQY TRBV5-1 TRBD2 TRBJ2-3
ASSPRRDYGYT TRBV18 . TRBJ1-2
ASRGTGSETQY TRBV5-1 TRBD1 TRBJ2-5
ATSQGGYGYT TRBV15 . TRBJ1-2
ASSSPGQGAQPQH TRBV2 TRBD1 TRBJ1-5
ASTPGPSGLAGGYEQY TRBV19 TRBD2 .
ASSSSGGSSYEQY TRBV28 TRBD2 TRBJ2-7
AITQQGQAGNTIY TRBV10-3 . TRBJ1-3
ASSVAGETQY TRBV9 . TRBJ2-5
ASSSDRGSYEQY TRBV27 TRBD1 TRBJ2-7
ASRTGVETQY TRBV28 TRBD1 TRBJ2-5
ASSQTAGEQY TRBV11-3 . TRBJ2-7
ASSREWSLF TRBV5-5 . TRBJ2-1
ASTTARRGTNEAF TRBV25-1 . TRBJ1-1
ASRSRGRATGRDIQY TRBV11-2 TRBD1 TRBJ2-4
ASSLAAGGTNEKLF TRBV11-2 TRBD1 TRBJ1-4
ASSVGQPNTGELF TRBV2 . TRBJ2-2
ASSLGSAGANVLT TRBV5-1 . TRBJ2-6
ASSLRMSGRRPYEQY TRBV13 TRBD2 TRBJ2-7
ASSGTGNTGELF TRBV2 TRBD1 TRBJ2-2
ASKGGQGVAKNIQY TRBV19 . TRBJ2-4
ASSQTLQGVGTEAF TRBV11-1 TRBD1 TRBJ1-1